This T cell receptor (beta chain) was obtained from a study of cytomegalovirus exposure and HLA in healthy donors. Study conclusions and caveats: 164 TCR beta chains were listed as cytomegalovirus-associated. A likely sequencing artifact accounted for one observed cluster of highly shared sequence variants. Later analysis placed DRB1 highest and HLA-C lowest in TCR association rates, which differed by HLA locus. Certain indistinguishable V segments, among them TRBV6-2 and TRBV6-3, were excluded.

On this clone itself: Its target is unknown.

The V gene's germline CDR1 is MGHRA and CDR2 YSYEKL. V shed 6 bases and J 12 bases; nucleotides not matched to a gene: 12. This CDR3 is 13 amino acids long. PCR employed 60 Vbeta and 13 Jbeta primers. Here immunoSEQ multiplex PCR was the method, and the copy in TCRdb shows in-frame clones only, minus some. The data show some 120,000 clones, with 81% seen just once and 3% to 5% held by the top ten. The chain couples TRBV4-1 to TRBJ1-2; 8 bases match TRBD1. This TCR was recovered from a woman younger than 45 in good health and CMV-seronegative. Sequenced sample: PBMCs. The CDR3 coding sequence is TGCGCCAGCAGTTCCCTGCCACAGGGGGGCGACACCTTC. Translating gives CASSSLPQGGDTF.